Listed below are T cell receptor beta chains from one sample, sequenced in a study of patients and donors after allogeneic stem cell transplantation. TCRdb independently ran MiXCR on the RT-PCR reads; one entry per CDR3 protein. The repertoire holds around 200,000 distinct CDR3 sequences, 38% seen once, with 11% in the top ten. Sequencing used blood, either unsorted or a sorted T cell fraction (not recorded which). The receptors originated from a human donor who was either an allogeneic HSCT recipient or a stem cell or donor lymphocyte infusion donor (not recorded which). It is not recorded whose cells these are; they may come from a transplant donor. The CDR3 runs from the conserved cysteine through the conserved F or W. A D gene is named only where the DNA matches it firmly. Only part of the rows carry a size: once, few, many, or a class if the clone is expanded.

d_gene	abundance	j_gene	v_gene	CDR3nt	CDR3aa
NA	few	TRBJ2-3	TRBV5-1	TGCGCCAGCAGGCTAACTAGTGGGAAGGCAGATACGCAGTATTTT	CASRLTSGKADTQYF
NA	few	TRBJ2-7	TRBV7-9	TGTGCCAGCAGCCCTCCCACTTCCTACGAGCAGTACTTC	CASSPPTSYEQYF
NA	NA	TRBJ2-7	TRBV4-1	TGCGCCAGCAGCCAAGATGACTCGACCCCGACCTACGAGCAGTACTTC	CASSQDDSTPTYEQYF
NA	once	TRBJ2-1	TRBV7-6	TGTGCCAGCAGCCGAAGTAGCGGCTCCTACAATGAGCAGTTCTTC	CASSRSSGSYNEQFF
NA	many	TRBJ1-1	TRBV20-1	TGCAGTGCGCGGGGCCCTCCTTACCGTTTT	CSARGPPYRF
NA	few	TRBJ1-6	TRBV20-1	TGCAGTGCTTATAGACAGCCCTATAATTCACCCCTCCACTTT	CSAYRQPYNSPLHF
TRBD1	few	TRBJ1-3	TRBV12-3/TRBV12-4	TGTGCCAGCAGTTTAGCCGGGACAGTACTTTCTGGAAACACCATATATTTT	CASSLAGTVLSGNTIYF
NA	NA	TRBJ2-3	TRBV20-1	TGCAGTGGGTGGGCAGATACGCAGTATTTT	CSGWADTQYF
NA	NA	TRBJ2-1	TRBV27	TGTGCCAGCAGGGAGTTTGGGGCTCTCAATGAGCAGTTCTTC	CASREFGALNEQFF
NA	NA	TRBJ1-2	TRBV7-9	TGTGCCAGCAGCTTAAGACCGTCCCATGGCTACACCTTC	CASSLRPSHGYTF
TRBD1	few	TRBJ1-4	TRBV28	TGTGCCAGCAGCCTCACCCGGGACAGGGGCGAAAAACTGTTTTTT	CASSLTRDRGEKLFF
NA	once	TRBJ1-4	TRBV5-6	TGTGCCAGCAGCTACCGACGGGTCGGTGAAAAACTGTTTTTT	CASSYRRVGEKLFF
NA	NA	TRBJ1-2	TRBV12-3/TRBV12-4	TGTGCCAGCAGTTTAGTTGGGCCCCTGGGCGGCTACACCTTC	CASSLVGPLGGYTF
TRBD1	NA	TRBJ1-3	TRBV15	TGTGCCACCAGCAGAACTTATCAGGGGGCAGGTGGAAACACCATATATTTT	CATSRTYQGAGGNTIYF
NA	few	TRBJ2-7	TRBV29-1	TGCAGCGTTGGACAGTGGACAAAGGAGACCTACGAGCAGTACTTC	CSVGQWTKETYEQYF
NA	NA	TRBJ2-5	TRBV6-5	TGTGCCAGCAGTTATGGGGGACTCGGGACAGACCAAGAGACCCAGTACTTC	CASSYGGLGTDQETQYF
NA	few	TRBJ1-2	TRBV4-1	TGCGCCAGCAGCCAAGGCGAGCCTCAAGGTTATGGCTACACCTTC	CASSQGEPQGYGYTF
NA	few	TRBJ1-4	TRBV7-8	TGTGCCAGCAGTACAGCCGGCCCGAGGGGTGAAAAACTGTTTTTT	CASSTAGPRGEKLFF
TRBD1	once	TRBJ2-3	TRBV15	TGTGCCACCAGCAGAGGCCGGGACAGGGTTGGCACGCAGTATTTT	CATSRGRDRVGTQYF
NA	NA	TRBJ1-1	TRBV18	TGTGCCAGCGTCCGGGTCGGACCGACTGAAGCTTTCTTT	CASVRVGPTEAFF
NA	few	TRBJ2-3	TRBV5-6	TGTGCCAGCGGCGATGGGGGCCCGACAGATACGCAGTATTTT	CASGDGGPTDTQYF
TRBD1	few	TRBJ1-2	TRBV10-3	TGTGCCATCAGTGAGTCCGCCGGGACAGGGAGCTATGGCTACACCTTC	CAISESAGTGSYGYTF
NA	NA	TRBJ2-3	TRBV20-1	TGCAGTGCTAGAGTCCTCAGGGGAAACGCACAAATTACAGATACGCAGTATTTT	CSARVLRGNAQITDTQYF
TRBD1	NA	TRBJ1-2	TRBV20-1	TGCAGTGCTAGAGATGGGACAGGAGGTCCTGGCTACACCTTC	CSARDGTGGPGYTF
NA	NA	TRBJ1-2	TRBV12-3/TRBV12-4	TGTGCCAGCAGGCTTACAGGGCTCTATGGCTACACCTTC	CASRLTGLYGYTF
TRBD1	many	TRBJ1-1	TRBV5-6	TGTGCCAGCAGCCCCGACAGGGACACTGAAGCTTTCTTT	CASSPDRDTEAFF
TRBD1	NA	TRBJ2-5	TRBV5-8	TGTGCCAGCAGCTTATGGGGGACAGGGGCGGAGACCCAGTACTTC	CASSLWGTGAETQYF
NA	few	TRBJ1-2	TRBV7-9	TGTGCCAGCAGCTTAGATACGGAAGCTAACTATGGCTACACCTTC	CASSLDTEANYGYTF
TRBD1	medium-sized	TRBJ1-5	TRBV24-1	TGTGCCACCAGTGATTCGACAGGGTCTCCCCGAGTCTGGAGTCAGCCCCAGCATTTT	CATSDSTGSPRVWSQPQHF
NA	few	TRBJ1-1	TRBV29-1	TGCAGCGGCGCCCTAAGGTCGGAAGCTTTCTTT	CSGALRSEAFF
NA	NA	TRBJ1-1	TRBV15	TGTGCCACCAGCAGAAACTACGGGAAGAACACTGAAGCTTTCTTT	CATSRNYGKNTEAFF
NA	few	TRBJ2-5	TRBV29-1	TGCAGCGTTCCCGGGACGGTGTACCAAGAGACCCAGTACTTC	CSVPGTVYQETQYF
NA	few	TRBJ1-5	TRBV5-8	TGTGCCAGCAGCTTAAGGGACTTCAATCAGCCCCAGCATTTT	CASSLRDFNQPQHF
NA	few	TRBJ2-2	TRBV4-3	TGCGCCAGCAGCCAAGATCGGTCAGGGAACACCGGGGAGCTGTTTTTT	CASSQDRSGNTGELFF